Below are 11 T cell receptor beta chains sequenced from a single sample in a study of cytomegalovirus exposure and HLA in healthy donors. Sequencing was performed with immunoSEQ multiplex PCR; in TCRdb, only in-frame clones are kept and a portion is missing. The sample holds about 170,000 clones, nearly 90% seen once. Sequenced material: PBMCs. The receptors stem from a man in his late teens or twenties in good health and CMV-seropositive.

This clone came up once. This chain links TRBV6-6 with TRBJ1-1; no clear D. Germline CDR1 reads MNHNY; CDR2 reads SVGAGI (reference sequence). The CDR3 is 14 residues long. V lost 0 bases and J lost 3, with 8 bases in between. This CDR3 is CASSYSTHYTEAFF. The DNA of the CDR3 is TGTGCCAGCAGTTACTCGACACATTACACTGAAGCTTTCTTT.

This chain connects TRBV14 to TRBJ2-1; D ambiguous. The CDR3 runs to 13 residues. The V and J ends lost 4 bases and 10 bases respectively, with 14 bases between them. Germline V lookup: CDR1 SGHDN, CDR2 FVKESK. The CDR3 coding sequence is TGTGCCAGCAGCCTAAGTCTAGTGAGCGAGCAGTTCTTC. As protein: CASSLSLVSEQFF.

V usage is TRBV2 and J usage is TRBJ2-3; 7 bases agree with TRBD1. The junction had 9 bases not matched to a gene; V was cut back by 6 bases and J by 3 bases. The CDR3 totals 15 residues. Germline V gives CDR1 SNHLY, CDR2 FYNNEI. The CDR3 region is CASRRMTGPTDTQYF. CDR3 sequence (DNA): TGTGCCAGCAGGAGAATGACAGGGCCAACAGATACGCAGTATTTT. The variable domain in full, completed from reference TRBV2 and TRBJ2-3, reads EPEVTQTPSHQVTQMGQEVILRCVPISNHLYFYWYRQILGQKVEFLVSFYNNEISEKSEIFDDQFSVERPDGSNFTLKIRSTKLEDSAMYFCASRRMTGPTDTQYFGPGTRLTVL.

The CDR3 protein is CASSLMRGPGELFF. The CDR3 DNA follows: TGTGCCAGCAGTTTGATGAGGGGGCCCGGGGAGCTGTTTTTT. This chain joins TRBV28 and TRBJ2-2, with TRBD1 identical over 7 bases. CDR1 MDHEN and CDR2 SYDVKM come from the germline V gene. This CDR3 has 14 amino acids. With 3 bases clipped from V and 6 bases from J, the junction kept 4 bases outside the gene matches.

The V gene is TRBV6-1, the J gene TRBJ2-1; possible D gene TRBD2, 6 bases. There are 16 residues in the CDR3. Germline values: CDR1 MNHNS, CDR2 SASEGT. Trimming removed 3 bases at V and 0 bases at J, with 12 bases between. The DNA of the CDR3 is TGTGCCAGCAGTGACATAGCGGTAAGCTCCTACAATGAGCAGTTCTTC. Amino acids: CASSDIAVSSYNEQFF.

The V and J genes are TRBV5-1 and TRBJ2-1, with 8 bases lining up with TRBD1. CDR1 is SGHRS, CDR2 YFSETQ, per germline. V was clipped by 2 bases and J by 2 bases; unmatched bases: 3. The CDR3 sequence is 15 residues long. The CDR3 is CASSLNRGTYNEQFF. The CDR3 nucleotides read TGCGCCAGCAGCTTAAACAGGGGGACCTACAATGAGCAGTTCTTC.

In its sample, this clone was seen once. The rearrangement joins TRBV30 to TRBJ2-1, with 9 positions matching TRBD2. Per the germline V gene, CDR1 is GTSNPN and CDR2 is SVGIG (reference sequence). The CDR3 extends over 14 amino acids. Germline trimming cut 5 bases from V and 0 bases from J; bases unmatched to any gene: 2. The CDR3 DNA reads TGTGCCTGGTCGACTAGCGGCTCCTACAATGAGCAGTTCTTC. Translation: CAWSTSGSYNEQFF.

J is TRBJ1-2 and V is TRBV6-5; 8 nucleotides match TRBD1. The germline V gene encodes CDR1 MNHEY and CDR2 SVGAGI. Unmatched junction bases numbered 13, after V lost 6 bases and J lost 10 bases. The CDR3 loop spans 14 amino acids. CDR3 residues: CASRRRDRNTNYTF. In DNA, the CDR3 is TGTGCCAGCAGACGCCGGGACAGGAATACGAACTACACCTTC.

Concerning this clone itself: Other nucleotide sequences in the sample specify the same CDR3. The chain employs TRBV9 and TRBJ2-3; maybe TRBD2 (5 bases). This CDR3 contains 14 residues. CDR1 and CDR2 from the germline V gene are SGDLS and YYNGEE. Trimming stripped 3 bases from V and 0 bases from J, with 8 bases between. Written as DNA, the CDR3 is TGTGCCAGCAGCGCGTCGGGGAGCACAGATACGCAGTATTTT. Its translation: CASSASGSTDTQYF.

The rearrangement links TRBV29-1 to TRBJ2-3; 7 bases are shared with TRBD2. The CDR3 extends over 17 amino acids. J was trimmed by 6 bases and V by 4 bases; bases with no gene match: 19. Germline assignment: CDR1 SQVTM and CDR2 ANQGSEA. The CDR3 protein is CSVVLVRLAAMGDTQYF. DNA for the CDR3: TGCAGCGTTGTTCTTGTTCGTCTAGCGGCAATGGGGGATACGCAGTATTTT.

This chain connects TRBV21-1 to TRBJ1-1; no check of the table's D call, TRBD1, against the DNA was made. TRBV21-1 corresponds to a pseudogene. This CDR3 comprises 12 residues. The CDR3 bases are TGTGCCAGCAGCACAGGGAACACTGAAGCTTTCTTT. It is translated as CASSTGNTEAFF.